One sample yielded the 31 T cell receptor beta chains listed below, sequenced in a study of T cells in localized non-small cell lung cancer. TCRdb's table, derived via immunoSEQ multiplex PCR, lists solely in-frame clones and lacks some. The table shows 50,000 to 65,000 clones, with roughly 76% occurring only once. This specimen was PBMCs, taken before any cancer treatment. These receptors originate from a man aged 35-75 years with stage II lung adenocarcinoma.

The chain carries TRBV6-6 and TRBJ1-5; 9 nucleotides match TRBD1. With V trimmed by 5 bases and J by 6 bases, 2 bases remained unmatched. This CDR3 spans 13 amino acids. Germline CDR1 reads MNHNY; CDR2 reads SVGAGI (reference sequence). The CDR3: CASSDRGGQPQHF. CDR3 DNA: TGTGCCAGCAGTGACAGGGGGGGTCAGCCCCAGCATTTT.

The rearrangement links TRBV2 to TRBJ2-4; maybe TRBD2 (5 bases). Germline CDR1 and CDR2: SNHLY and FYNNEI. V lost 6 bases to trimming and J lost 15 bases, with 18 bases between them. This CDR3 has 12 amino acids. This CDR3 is CASSENNEGRYF. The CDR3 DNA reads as TGTGCCAGCAGCGAAAACAACGAAGGGAGGTACTTC.

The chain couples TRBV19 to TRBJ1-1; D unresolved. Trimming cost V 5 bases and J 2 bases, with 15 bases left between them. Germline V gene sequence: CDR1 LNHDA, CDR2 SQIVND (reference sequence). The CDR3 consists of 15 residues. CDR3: CASSSGRARNTEAFF. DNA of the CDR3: TGTGCCAGTAGTTCCGGGAGGGCCCGCAACACTGAAGCTTTCTTT.

The CDR3 DNA reads as TGTGCCAGCAGCCAAGATCCACAGGGAGATGGAAACACCATATATTTT. Residues: CASSQDPQGDGNTIYF. The chain is built from TRBV4-2 and TRBJ1-3; D is possibly TRBD1 (6 bases). Germline assignment: CDR1 LGHNA and CDR2 YNFKEQ. Trimming left V 0 bases short and J 3 bases short, with 12 bases between. This CDR3 region has 16 residues.

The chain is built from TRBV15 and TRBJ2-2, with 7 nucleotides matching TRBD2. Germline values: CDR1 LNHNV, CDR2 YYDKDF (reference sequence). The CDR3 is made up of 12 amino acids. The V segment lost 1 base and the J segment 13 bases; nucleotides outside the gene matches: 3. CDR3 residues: CATSRVSGGLFF. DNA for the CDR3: TGTGCCACCAGCAGAGTTTCGGGAGGGCTGTTTTTT.

The CDR3 DNA follows: TGTGCCAGCAGCTTAACGTTCTCAGGGAAGACTGAAGCTTTCTTT. Amino acid sequence: CASSLTFSGKTEAFF. The chain links TRBV7-3 to TRBJ1-1, with D maybe TRBD1 (5 bases). The CDR3 covers 15 residues. Germline V gene lookup returns CDR1 SGHTA and CDR2 FQGTGA. Trimming stripped 0 bases from V and 5 bases from J, with 13 bases between.

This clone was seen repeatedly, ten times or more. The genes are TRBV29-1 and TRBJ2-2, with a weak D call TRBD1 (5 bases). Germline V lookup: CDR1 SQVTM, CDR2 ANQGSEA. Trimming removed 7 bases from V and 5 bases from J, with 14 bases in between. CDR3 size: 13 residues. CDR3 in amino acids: CSGTRMGTGELFF. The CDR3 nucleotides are TGCAGCGGGACAAGGATGGGTACCGGGGAGCTGTTTTTT.

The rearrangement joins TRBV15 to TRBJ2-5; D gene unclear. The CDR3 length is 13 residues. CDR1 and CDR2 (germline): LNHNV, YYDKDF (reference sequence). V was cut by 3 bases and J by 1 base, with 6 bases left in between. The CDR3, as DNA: TGTGCCACCAGCAGGGGAACCCAAGAGACCCAGTACTTC. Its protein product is CATSRGTQETQYF.

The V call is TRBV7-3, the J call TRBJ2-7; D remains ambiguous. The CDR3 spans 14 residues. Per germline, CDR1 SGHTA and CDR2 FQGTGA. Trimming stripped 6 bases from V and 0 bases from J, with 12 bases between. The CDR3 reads CASRLTANSYEQYF. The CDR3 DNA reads TGTGCCAGCAGGCTAACAGCCAACTCCTACGAGCAGTACTTC.

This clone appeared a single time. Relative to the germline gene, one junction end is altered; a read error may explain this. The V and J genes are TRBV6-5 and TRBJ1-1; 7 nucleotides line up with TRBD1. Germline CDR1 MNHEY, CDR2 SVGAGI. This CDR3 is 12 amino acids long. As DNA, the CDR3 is TGTGCCGGCAGTTACAGGGGCACTGAAGCTTTCTTT. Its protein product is CAGSYRGTEAFF.

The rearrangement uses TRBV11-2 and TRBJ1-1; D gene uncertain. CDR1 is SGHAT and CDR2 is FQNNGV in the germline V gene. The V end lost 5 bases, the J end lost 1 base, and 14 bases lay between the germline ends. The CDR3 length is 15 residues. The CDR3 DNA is TGTGCCAGCAGCCACGGGAGGGATTGGAACACTGAAGCTTTCTTT. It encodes CASSHGRDWNTEAFF.

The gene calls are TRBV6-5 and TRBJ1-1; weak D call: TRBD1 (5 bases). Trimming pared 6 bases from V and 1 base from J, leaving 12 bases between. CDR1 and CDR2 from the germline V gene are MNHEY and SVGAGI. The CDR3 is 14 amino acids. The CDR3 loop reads CASRPRVRNTEAFF. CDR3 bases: TGTGCCAGCAGGCCCAGGGTGAGGAACACTGAAGCTTTCTTT.

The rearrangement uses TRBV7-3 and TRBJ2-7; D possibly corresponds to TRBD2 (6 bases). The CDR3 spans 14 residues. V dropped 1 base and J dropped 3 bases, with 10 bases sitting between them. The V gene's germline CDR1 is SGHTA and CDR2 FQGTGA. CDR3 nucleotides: TGTGCCAGCAGCTTAAGCGGGAAGGGCTACGAGCAGTACTTC. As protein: CASSLSGKGYEQYF. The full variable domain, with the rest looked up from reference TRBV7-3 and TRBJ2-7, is GAGVSQTPSNKVTEKGKYVELRCDPISGHTALYWYRQSLGQGPEFLIYFQGTGAADDSGLPNDRFFAVRPEGSVSTLKIQRTERGDSAVYLCASSLSGKGYEQYFGPGTRLTVT.

CDR3 DNA: TGTGCCAGTAGTCTCCCCACTGGTTACACCGGGGAGCTGTTTTTT. As protein: CASSLPTGYTGELFF. The chain couples TRBV19 to TRBJ2-2; D remains ambiguous. V lost 5 bases and J lost 3, with 13 bases in between. CDR1 LNHDA and CDR2 SQIVND come from the germline V gene (reference sequence). CDR3 size: 15 residues.

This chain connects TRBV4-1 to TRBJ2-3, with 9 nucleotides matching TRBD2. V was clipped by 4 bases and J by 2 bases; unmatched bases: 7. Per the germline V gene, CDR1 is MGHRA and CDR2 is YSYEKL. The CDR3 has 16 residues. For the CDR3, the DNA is TGCGCCAGCAGCCGGGGCGGGAGGGGGATCACAGATACGCAGTATTTT. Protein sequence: CASSRGGRGITDTQYF.

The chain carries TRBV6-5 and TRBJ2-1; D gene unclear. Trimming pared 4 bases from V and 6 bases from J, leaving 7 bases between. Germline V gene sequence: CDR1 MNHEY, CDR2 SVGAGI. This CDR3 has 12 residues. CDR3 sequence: CASSWVSNEQFF. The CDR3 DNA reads TGTGCCAGCAGTTGGGTGAGCAATGAGCAGTTCTTC.

In nucleotides, the CDR3 is TGTGCCAGCAGCCTTGGTGGGCAGGCAACCTACGAGCAGTACTTC. Protein: CASSLGGQATYEQYF. The chain combines TRBV5-4 with TRBJ2-7; D ambiguous. Germline CDR1 is SGHNT and CDR2 is YYREEE (reference sequence). This CDR3 has 15 residues. The ends were cut back, 4 bases at V and 2 bases at J, with 16 bases in the middle.

CDR3 DNA sequence: TGCGCCAGCAGTGAGTCTCTAGCGGGTGCCTACGAGCAGTACTTC. It translates to CASSESLAGAYEQYF. V is TRBV10-1 and J is TRBJ2-7; 8 nucleotides match TRBD2. Germline V gene lookup returns CDR1 WNHNN and CDR2 SYGVQD (reference sequence). J lost 2 bases, V lost 0 bases, and 3 bases had no gene match. The CDR3 consists of 15 residues.

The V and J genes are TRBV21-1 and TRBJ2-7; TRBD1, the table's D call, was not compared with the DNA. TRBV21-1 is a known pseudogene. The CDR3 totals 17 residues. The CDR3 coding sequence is TGTGCCAGCAGCAAAGAGGTTACAGGGAAACCCTCCTACGAGCAGTACTTC. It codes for CASSKEVTGKPSYEQYF.

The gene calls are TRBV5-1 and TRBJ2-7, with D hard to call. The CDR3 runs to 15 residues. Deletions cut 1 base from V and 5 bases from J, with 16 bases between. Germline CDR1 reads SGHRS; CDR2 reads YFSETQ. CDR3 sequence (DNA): TGCGCCAGCAGCTTGCTGGCCCGACGAGGAGACGAGCAGTACTTC. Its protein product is CASSLLARRGDEQYF.

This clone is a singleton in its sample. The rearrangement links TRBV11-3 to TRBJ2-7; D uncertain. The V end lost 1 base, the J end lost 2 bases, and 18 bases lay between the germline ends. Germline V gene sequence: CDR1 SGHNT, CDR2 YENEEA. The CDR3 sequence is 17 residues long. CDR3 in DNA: TGTGCCAGCAGCTTAGCGTTCGCCGGATCCCGAACCTACGAGCAGTACTTC. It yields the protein CASSLAFAGSRTYEQYF.

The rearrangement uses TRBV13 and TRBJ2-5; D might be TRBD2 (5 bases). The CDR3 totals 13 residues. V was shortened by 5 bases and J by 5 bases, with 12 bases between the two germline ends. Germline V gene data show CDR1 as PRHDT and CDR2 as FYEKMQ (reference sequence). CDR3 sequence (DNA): TGTGCCAGCAGCCCGCTGCCGGGGGAGACCCAGTACTTC. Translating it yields CASSPLPGETQYF.

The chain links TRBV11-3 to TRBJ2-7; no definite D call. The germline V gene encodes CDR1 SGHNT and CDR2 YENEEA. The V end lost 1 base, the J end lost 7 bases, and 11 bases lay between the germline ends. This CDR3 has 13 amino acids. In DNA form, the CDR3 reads TGTGCCAGCAGCTTAGGACGGGCTCAAGAGCAGTACTTC. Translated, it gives CASSLGRAQEQYF.

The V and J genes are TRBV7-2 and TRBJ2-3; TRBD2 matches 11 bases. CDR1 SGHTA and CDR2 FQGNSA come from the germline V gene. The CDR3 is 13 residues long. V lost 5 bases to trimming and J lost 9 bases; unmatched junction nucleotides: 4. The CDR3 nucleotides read TGTGCCAGCAGCCCACTAGCGGGAGACACGCAGTATTTT. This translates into CASSPLAGDTQYF.

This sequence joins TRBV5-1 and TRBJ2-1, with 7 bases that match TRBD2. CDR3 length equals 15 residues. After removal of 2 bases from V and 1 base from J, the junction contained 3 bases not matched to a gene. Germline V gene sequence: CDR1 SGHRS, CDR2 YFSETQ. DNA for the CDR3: TGCGCCAGCAGCTTATTAGCGGGTTCCTACAATGAGCAGTTCTTC. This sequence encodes CASSLLAGSYNEQFF.

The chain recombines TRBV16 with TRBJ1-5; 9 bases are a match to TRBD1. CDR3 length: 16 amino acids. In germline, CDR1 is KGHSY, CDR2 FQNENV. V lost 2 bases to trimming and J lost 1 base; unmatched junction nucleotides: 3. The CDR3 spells CASSQSGTGSNQPQHF. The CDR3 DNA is TGTGCCAGCAGCCAAAGCGGGACAGGGAGCAATCAGCCCCAGCATTTT.

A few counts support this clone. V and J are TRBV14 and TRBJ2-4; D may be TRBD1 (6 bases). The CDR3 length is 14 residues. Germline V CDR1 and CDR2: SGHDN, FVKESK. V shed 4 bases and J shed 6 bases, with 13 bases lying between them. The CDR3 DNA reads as TGTGCCAGCAGCCCCAGGGGTCCAGCAAACATTCAGTACTTC. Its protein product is CASSPRGPANIQYF.

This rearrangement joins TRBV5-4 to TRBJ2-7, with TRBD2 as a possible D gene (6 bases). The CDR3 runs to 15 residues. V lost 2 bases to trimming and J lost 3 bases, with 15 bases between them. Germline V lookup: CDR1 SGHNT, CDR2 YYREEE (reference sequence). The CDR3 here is CASSFKEGLGYEQYF. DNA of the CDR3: TGTGCCAGCAGCTTCAAGGAGGGGCTCGGCTACGAGCAGTACTTC.

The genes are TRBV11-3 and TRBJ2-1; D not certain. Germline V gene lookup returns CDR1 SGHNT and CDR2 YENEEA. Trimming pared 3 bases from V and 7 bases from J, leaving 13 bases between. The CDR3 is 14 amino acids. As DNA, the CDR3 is TGTGCCAGCAGCTTTAAAACAGTGGTGAATGAGCAGTTCTTC. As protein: CASSFKTVVNEQFF.

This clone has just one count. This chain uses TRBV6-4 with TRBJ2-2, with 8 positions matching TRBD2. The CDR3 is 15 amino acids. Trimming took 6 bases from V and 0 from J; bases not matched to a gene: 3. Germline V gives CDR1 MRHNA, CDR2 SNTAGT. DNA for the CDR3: TGTGCCAGCAGAACGACTAGCGCGAACACCGGGGAGCTGTTTTTT. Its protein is CASRTTSANTGELFF.

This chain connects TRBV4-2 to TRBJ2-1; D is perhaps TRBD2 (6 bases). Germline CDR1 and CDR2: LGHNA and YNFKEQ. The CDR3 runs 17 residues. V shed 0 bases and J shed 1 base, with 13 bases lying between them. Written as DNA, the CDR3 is TGTGCCAGCAGCCAAGACCTGGGGGGAGCTTCCTACAATGAGCAGTTCTTC. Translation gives CASSQDLGGASYNEQFF.